The source of this TCR beta chain is a study of HIV-infected children after antiretroviral therapy interruption. Across the whole study: All children had CD4+ count above 500 and viral load below 50 copies/ml. Continuous-treatment children had median age around 8 years, interruption roughly 10 years. EBV and CMV exposure was recorded in most children.

Noted treatment: PENTA 11 planned treatment interruption arm or continuous ART arm. Naive CD4+ CD45RA+ CD45RO- T cells were sorted from thawed PBMCs. The CDR3 has 16 amino acids. Trimming cost V 0 bases and J 0 bases, with 6 bases left between them. Germline V gives CDR1 LNHNV, CDR2 YYDKDF (reference sequence). RNA-based 3' RACE libraries used unique molecular identifiers. TCRdb called the 3' RACE reads again in MiXCR, with one record for every CDR3 protein. The sample holds around 41,000 distinct CDR3 sequences, over 6.5% seen once. This clonotype was detected ten times or more. This receptor was obtained from a pool of human donors with HIV. Sequences were derived from CD45RA+ CD4+ T cells from PBMCs, pooled from several time points, sampled from a donor given antiretroviral therapy, either interrupted or continuous. Sample subset: naive CD4+ CD45RA+ CD45RO- T cells. The V and J genes are TRBV15 and TRBJ2-6; D unresolved. The CDR3 loop is CATSRELGSGANVLTF. The CDR3 nucleotides are TGTGCCACCAGCAGAGAACTCGGCTCTGGGGCCAACGTCCTGACTTTC.